These 8 T cell receptor beta chains share one sample of origin, sequenced in a study of T cell repertoires in cytomegalovirus infection. TCRdb re-called the reads with MiXCR, one entry per CDR3 protein. The sample includes about 340,000 distinct CDR3 sequences, almost 30% of them seen just once. These receptors' targets are unknown. Sequencing used cultured PBMCs, obtained from culture after CMV antigen stimulation. Receptor source: a human donor in good health (CMV status not recorded). Some clones in this sample may be carry-over from other donors' samples.

V is TRBV18 and J is TRBJ1-2; no clear D. Trimming cost V 3 bases and J 0 bases, with 8 bases left between them. Germline CDR1 reads KGHSH; CDR2 reads LQKENI. The CDR3 runs 14 residues. The CDR3, as DNA: TGTGCCAGCTCACCTACCGAAACTAACTATGGCTACACCTTC. Amino acid sequence: CASSPTETNYGYTF.

V and J are TRBV28 and TRBJ1-1; a weak D match, TRBD1 (6 bases). The V gene's germline CDR1 is MDHEN and CDR2 SYDVKM. This CDR3 is built from 13 residues. V lost 5 bases and J lost 4, with 11 bases in between. The CDR3 is CASSKGQITEAFF. DNA for the CDR3: TGTGCCAGCAGTAAAGGACAGATCACTGAAGCTTTCTTT.

The genes are TRBV11-2 and TRBJ1-1; D is possibly TRBD1 (5 bases). V lost 7 bases, J lost 1 base, and 19 bases lay in between. The germline V gene encodes CDR1 SGHAT and CDR2 FQNNGV. CDR3 length: 16 amino acids. CDR3 loop: CASTPIRARRNTEAFF. The CDR3 nucleotides are TGTGCCAGCACCCCCATCAGGGCGCGGCGGAACACTGAAGCTTTCTTT.

The rearrangement joins TRBV30 to TRBJ1-1, with 12 positions matching TRBD1. Germline values: CDR1 GTSNPN, CDR2 SVGIG (reference sequence). This CDR3 contains 14 residues. Losses at the gene ends were 5 bases for V and 5 bases for J; bases not matched to a gene: 6. The DNA of the CDR3 is TGTGCCTGGGGGACAGGGGGCGCGAGGACTGAAGCTTTCTTT. Translated: CAWGTGGARTEAFF.

The chain is built from TRBV6-1 and TRBJ1-5, with a tentative D call TRBD1 (6 bases). Germline CDR1 and CDR2: MNHNS and SASEGT. V was trimmed by 0 bases and J by 0 bases, leaving 12 bases between them. The CDR3 is 17 residues long. CDR3 in DNA: TGTGCCAGCAGTGAAGCAGGACAGTCTTATAGCAATCAGCCCCAGCATTTT. Its protein is CASSEAGQSYSNQPQHF.

This clonotype is medium-sized in the sample. DNA of the CDR3: TGTGCCAGCAGCCTTACAGGGGGAGAGGACGGAGAGACCCAGTACTTC. It specifies CASSLTGGEDGETQYF. This chain joins TRBV3-1 and TRBJ2-5; 8 bases are shared with TRBD1. Trimming removed 4 bases from V and 4 bases from J; junction bases left unmatched: 11. The CDR3 is made up of 16 amino acids. Germline V gene lookup returns CDR1 LGHDT and CDR2 YNNKEL (reference sequence).

The chain carries TRBV12-3 or TRBV12-4 and TRBJ1-4; the D is unclear. The CDR3 has 16 residues. Trimming took 1 base from V and 3 from J, leaving 12 bases between them. DNA of the CDR3: TGTGCCAGCAGTTTAGGCTGGCAGACACCTAATGAAAAACTGTTTTTT. Its protein product is CASSLGWQTPNEKLFF.

The J gene is TRBJ2-7, the V gene TRBV27; a possible D gene is TRBD1 (6 bases). Trimming removed 4 bases from V and 4 bases from J, with 14 bases in between. Germline CDR1 MNHEY, CDR2 SMNVEV (reference sequence). This CDR3 comprises 14 residues. The CDR3 loop reads CASSYTGNEYEQYF. For the CDR3, the DNA is TGTGCCAGCAGTTATACAGGGAACGAGTACGAGCAGTACTTC.